This TCR beta chain was recorded in a study of T cell repertoires in ileal Crohn's disease. Overall study results and limits: Clonality above 26.8% at surgery always came with endoscopic recurrence. Compared with CD4 T cells, sorted CD8 cells carried more expanded clones.

Only in-frame clones appear in the TCRdb table, and some are missing; sequencing was by immunoSEQ multiplex PCR. The sample gives some 5,000 clones, 80% of which show up once; roughly 27% is in the top ten. The V and J ends lost 4 bases and 6 bases, in that order; junction bases with no gene match: 2. The germline V gene has CDR1 SQVTM and CDR2 ANQGSEA. This CDR3 spans 12 amino acids. Patients were adults with ileal or ileocolonic Crohn's disease needing resection. As to this clone: The antigen remains unidentified.

The chain joins TRBV29-1 to TRBJ1-5; 8 bases align to TRBD1. The TCR was taken from an adult with Crohn's disease. The specimen was ileal tissue. The CDR3 is CSVGTGSQPQHF. The CDR3 coding sequence is TGCAGCGTTGGGACAGGGAGTCAGCCCCAGCATTTT.